Below are 8 T cell receptor beta chains sequenced from a single sample in a study of response to subunit inactivated influenza vaccine. TCRdb ran MiXCR on the RT-PCR reads and lists one entry per CDR3 protein. The table lists 150,000 to 200,000 distinct CDR3 sequences, roughly 10% of them singletons. Sample: non-naive T cells sorted from PBMCs, taken 45 days after vaccination. These receptors came from a man aged 50-59 years who received an inactivated influenza vaccine.

This clonotype was detected only a few times. The rearrangement links TRBV4-3 to TRBJ1-6; TRBD1 is a possible D gene (5 bases). The length of the CDR3 is 15 residues. Trimming pared 3 bases from V and 3 bases from J, leaving 9 bases between. Per germline, CDR1 LGHNA and CDR2 YSLEER. CDR3 residues: CASSHGRGYNSPLHF. The CDR3, as DNA: TGCGCCAGCAGCCATGGGAGGGGCTATAATTCACCCCTCCACTTT.

This clonotype was counted between two and nine times. The chain recombines TRBV29-1 with TRBJ1-2, with 7 bases fitting TRBD1. V gave up 7 bases and J gave up 5 bases; unmatched junction bases: 7. Germline V lookup: CDR1 SQVTM, CDR2 ANQGSEA. The CDR3 consists of 12 residues. The CDR3 sequence is CSGDRAGYGYTF. Written as DNA, the CDR3 is TGCAGCGGCGACAGGGCGGGATATGGCTACACCTTC. Full variable domain (missing parts from reference TRBV29-1 and TRBJ1-2): SAVISQKPSRDICQRGTSLTIQCQVDSQVTMMFWYRQQPGQSLTLIATANQGSEATYESGFVIDKFPISRPNLTFSTLTVSNMSPEDSSIYLCSGDRAGYGYTFGSGTRLTVV.

This clonotype was counted between two and nine times. The rearrangement uses TRBV7-6 and TRBJ1-4; D call uncertain. The germline V gene encodes CDR1 SGHVS and CDR2 FNYEAQ. The ends were cut back, 1 base at V and 6 bases at J, with 9 bases in the middle. The CDR3 spans 14 residues. The DNA of the CDR3 is TGTGCCAGCAGCTTAGGGGCAGTAGATGAAAAACTGTTTTTT. Its translation is CASSLGAVDEKLFF.

The gene calls are TRBV2 and TRBJ2-7; possibly TRBD1 or TRBD2 for D (5 bases each). This CDR3 region has 13 residues. The germline CDR1 and CDR2 sequences are SNHLY and FYNNEI. V shed 7 bases and J shed 7 bases, with 17 bases lying between them. The CDR3 DNA sequence: TGTGCCAGCAACCCGGGACCCGGGGCTGAGCAGTACTTC. Protein product: CASNPGPGAEQYF.

This clonotype was picked up a small number of times. The V call is TRBV20-1, the J call TRBJ1-1; 7 bases align to TRBD1. V shed 6 bases and J 2 bases; nucleotides not matched to a gene: 18. There are 17 residues in the CDR3. Germline V gives CDR1 DFQATT, CDR2 SNEGSKA (reference sequence). The DNA for the CDR3 is TGCAGTGCCAGGGGGGGGGGTCTTATCGCAAAAAACACTGAAGCTTTCTTT. It encodes CSARGGGLIAKNTEAFF.

The chain combines TRBV5-1 with TRBJ1-2; possibly TRBD1 for D (6 bases). CDR3 length: 13 residues. V lost 0 bases, J lost 8 bases, and 11 bases lay in between. Germline V gene lookup returns CDR1 SGHRS and CDR2 YFSETQ. The CDR3 nucleotides read TGCGCCAGCAGCTTGGTCGGGGGCGAGGGCTACACCTTC. Encoded protein: CASSLVGGEGYTF.

This chain uses TRBV27 with TRBJ2-1, with 10 positions matching TRBD1. The CDR3 loop spans 18 amino acids. J lost 2 bases, V lost 3 bases, and 10 bases had no gene match. Germline V lookup: CDR1 MNHEY, CDR2 SMNVEV (reference sequence). CDR3 protein: CASSFGVEGTGAYNEQFF. As DNA, the CDR3 is TGTGCCAGCAGTTTTGGGGTTGAGGGGACAGGGGCCTACAATGAGCAGTTCTTC.

This clonotype was detected many times. The chain links TRBV20-1 to TRBJ2-7; D gene unclear. V shed 2 bases and J shed 1 base, with 3 bases lying between them. CDR1 and CDR2 (germline): DFQATT, SNEGSKA (reference sequence). The CDR3 sequence is 11 residues long. DNA for the CDR3: TGCAGTGCTAGACAATCCTACGAGCAGTACTTC. This encodes CSARQSYEQYF.